The rows below give T cell receptor beta chains drawn from one sample of a study of Ad26.COV2.S vaccination and SARS-CoV-2 variants. TCRdb keeps only in-frame clones here, not all; method: immunoSEQ multiplex PCR. The sample yields around 300,000 clones, 65% to 90% seen once. The sample in question was peripheral blood, obtained in a trial of Ad26.COV2.S vaccine versus placebo. These receptors were taken from a person between 18 and 65 years old who received the Ad26.COV2.S COVID-19 vaccine or a placebo. Both conserved end residues are part of each CDR3. Each record gives: D gene, clone size, V gene, J gene, CDR3 protein, CDR3 DNA. The D gene is left open where the match is weak. Size tells how often a clone was seen (once, few, many) or the class of an expanded clone, and some rows leave it out.

>NA|NA|TRBV24-1|TRBJ1-5
CATSLGSQAQHF
TGTGCCACCAGTCTCGGGAGTCAGGCCCAGCATTTT
>NA|few|TRBV5-4|TRBJ1-6
CASSLVGGYNSPLHF
TGTGCCAGCAGCTTGGTTGGGGGCTATAATTCACCCCTCCACTTT
>TRBD2|NA|TRBV13|TRBJ2-1
CASSLGLSGSSYNEQFF
TGTGCCAGCAGCTTAGGCCTAAGCGGGAGCTCCTACAATGAGCAGTTCTTC
>NA|once|TRBV7-8|TRBJ2-3
CASSLAPRESDTQYF
TGTGCCAGCAGCTTAGCGCCCAGGGAATCGGATACGCAGTATTTT
>NA|NA|TRBV7-2|TRBJ2-1
CASSLTTIDGYEQFF
TGTGCCAGCAGCTTAACCACCATCGACGGGTATGAGCAGTTCTTC
>NA|once|TRBV5-8|TRBJ2-4
CASSLAYGRGNIQYF
TGTGCCAGCAGCTTGGCCTATGGTCGCGGGAACATTCAGTACTTC
>TRBD2|NA|TRBV28|TRBJ2-3
CASSWGTSGRLLSTDTQYF
TGTGCCAGCAGTTGGGGGACTAGCGGGAGGTTGTTGAGCACAGATACGCAGTATTTT
>NA|NA|TRBV7-2|TRBJ1-6
CASSFGINSPLHF
TGTGCCAGCAGCTTCGGCATTAATTCACCCCTCCACTTT
>NA|NA|TRBV7-2|TRBJ1-5
CASSPGGPNNQPQHF
TGTGCCAGCAGCCCCGGAGGACCTAACAATCAGCCCCAGCATTTT
>NA|NA|TRBV12-3/TRBV12-4|TRBJ2-2
CASSRGRKELFF
TGTGCCAGCAGCCGGGGAAGGAAGGAGCTGTTTTTT
>TRBD1|NA|TRBV29-1|TRBJ2-7
CSVRQGGGYEQYF
TGCAGCGTTAGACAGGGCGGTGGATACGAGCAGTACTTC
>NA|NA|TRBV11-1|TRBJ2-1
CASSLGASYNEQFF
TGTGCCAGCAGCTTAGGAGCTTCATACAATGAGCAGTTCTTC
>NA|few|TRBV7-9|TRBJ1-6
CASSWGAGDYNSPLHF
TGTGCCAGCAGCTGGGGGGCAGGGGACTATAATTCACCCCTCCACTTT
>NA|NA|TRBV27|TRBJ1-5
CASSWQGGRPQHF
TGTGCCAGCAGCTGGCAGGGAGGCCGACCCCAGCATTTT
>NA|NA|TRBV18|TRBJ1-2
CASSPGDGPDGYTF
TGTGCCAGCTCACCCGGGGACGGCCCTGATGGCTACACCTTC
>NA|NA|TRBV6-6|TRBJ2-7
CASSSTGTEQYF
TGTGCCAGCAGTTCGACAGGCACCGAGCAGTACTTC
>NA|once|TRBV4-1|TRBJ2-1
CASSQDSAEAYNEQFF
TGCGCCAGCAGCCAAGATTCGGCGGAAGCCTACAATGAGCAGTTCTTC
>NA|NA|TRBV4-2|TRBJ2-1
CASSIETGLDEQFF
TGTGCCAGCAGCATCGAAACAGGTCTGGATGAGCAGTTCTTC
>NA|NA|TRBV19|TRBJ1-1
CASSIDRGSSEAFF
TGTGCCAGTAGTATAGATCGAGGGTCATCAGAAGCTTTCTTT
>NA|once|TRBV30|TRBJ1-5
CACSHTDSFNQPQHF
TGTGCCTGCTCACACACTGACTCCTTCAATCAGCCCCAGCATTTT
>TRBD2|NA|TRBV6-2/TRBV6-3|TRBJ2-3
CASSASGDTDTQYF
TGTGCCAGCAGTGCTAGCGGCGACACAGATACGCAGTATTTT
>NA|NA|TRBV7-2|TRBJ2-7
CASSPSTGGQGRQYF
TGTGCCAGCAGCCCATCAACCGGGGGGCAGGGGCGGCAGTACTTC
>NA|NA|TRBV2|TRBJ2-3
CASRLRDLTSDTQYF
TGTGCCAGCAGACTCCGGGATCTCACCTCAGATACGCAGTATTTT
>NA|NA|TRBV3-1/TRBV3-2|TRBJ1-6
CASSYYRGRNNSPLHF
TGTGCCAGCAGCTACTACCGAGGCAGGAATAATTCACCCCTCCACTTT
>TRBD1|NA|TRBV19|TRBJ2-4
CASSIWDRTKNIQYF
TGTGCCAGTAGTATTTGGGACAGGACCAAAAACATTCAGTACTTC
>NA|NA|TRBV14|TRBJ2-1
CASSQEAHNEQFF
TGTGCCAGCAGCCAAGAAGCCCACAATGAGCAGTTCTTC
>NA|NA|TRBV7-2|TRBJ2-3
CASSLVHTDTQYF
TGTGCCAGCAGCTTAGTGCACACAGATACGCAGTATTTT
>NA|NA|TRBV6-5|TRBJ1-5
CASSRWQPQHF
TGTGCCAGCAGCCGGTGGCAGCCCCAGCATTTT
>NA|NA|TRBV4-2|TRBJ2-5
CASSQAAGQGETQYF
TGTGCCAGCAGCCAAGCCGCAGGGCAAGGAGAGACCCAGTACTTC
>NA|NA|TRBV5-4|TRBJ2-3
CASYELARFTDTQYF
TGTGCCAGTTATGAACTCGCACGTTTCACAGATACGCAGTATTTT
>NA|NA|TRBV27|TRBJ1-6
CASGRGSPLHF
TGTGCCAGCGGCCGGGGTTCACCCCTCCACTTT
>TRBD1|NA|TRBV7-2|TRBJ1-5
CASSLGTGRQPQHF
TGTGCCAGCAGCCTAGGGACAGGGCGTCAGCCCCAGCATTTT